This T cell receptor (beta chain) originates from a study of beta chain features in type 1 diabetes. Study-wide results and caveats: Shortening of TCRB CDR3s, moderate but significant, appeared in all four CD4+ subsets of Type 1 diabetes patients.

CDR3 length: 12 residues. Looked up from germline, CDR1 is KGHSH and CDR2 is LQKENI. Trimming removed 2 bases at V and 2 bases at J, with 3 bases between. The entirety of the isolated RNA underwent reverse transcription, so expressed TCRB transcripts were sequenced. Some clones are missing from TCRdb's copy, which holds only in-frame ones; the method was immunoSEQ multiplex PCR. The table has fewer than 500,000 clones, roughly 14% seen once; the top ten hold less than 0.04%. About this clone itself: Its specificity is not known. Other DNA variants within this sample encode the same CDR3.

The collection from each donor was one heparinised blood draw averaging around 100 mL. Staining for CD45RO/CCR7/CD25/CD127/CD95/CD27 allowed sorting of CD4+ naive, central memory, regulatory and stem cell-like memory cells. Sequences were obtained from naive CD4+ T cells from blood. V is TRBV18 and J is TRBJ2-5; D call uncertain. This receptor was obtained from a man younger than 40 in good health. The CDR3 DNA sequence: TGTGCCAGCTCACCATGGCAAGAGACCCAGTACTTC. Its protein is CASSPWQETQYF.